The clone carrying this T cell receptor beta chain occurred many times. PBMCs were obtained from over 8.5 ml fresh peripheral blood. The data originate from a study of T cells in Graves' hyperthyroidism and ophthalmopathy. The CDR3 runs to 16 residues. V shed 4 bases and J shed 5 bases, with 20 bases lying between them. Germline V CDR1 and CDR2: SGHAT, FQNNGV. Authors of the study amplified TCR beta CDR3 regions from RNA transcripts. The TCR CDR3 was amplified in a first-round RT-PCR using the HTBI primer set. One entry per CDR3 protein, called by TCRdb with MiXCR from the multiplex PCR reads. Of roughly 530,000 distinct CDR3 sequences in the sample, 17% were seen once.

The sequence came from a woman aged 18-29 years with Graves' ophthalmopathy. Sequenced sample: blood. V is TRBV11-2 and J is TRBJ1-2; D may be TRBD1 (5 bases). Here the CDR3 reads CASSSVSGGLGYGYTF. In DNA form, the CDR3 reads TGTGCCAGCAGCTCTGTATCGGGGGGACTTGGTTATGGCTACACCTTC.